The entry below gives a single T cell receptor beta chain sequence along with its context. This clonotype was observed a few times. The specificity of this receptor is unknown. Base qualities are not provided; no much larger clone lies one nucleotide away. Only healthy Caucasian donors were included. Three pairs of female monozygotic twins, all aged about 18 to 30 years, made up the twin cohort. CD4+ and CD8+ T cell populations were isolated with positive isolation kits from Invitrogen. The entry originates in a study of identical twins (dated by TCRdb to 2016 to 2018). Broadly, across the study: The study deep-sequenced TCR alpha and beta repertoires from monozygotic twins, unrelated adults of various ages and cord blood to test whether fetal clonotypes persist. To rule out contamination, the twin experiments were replicated at different times with different library preparation protocols. The paper's findings and limits, for the study overall: Invariant T cells such as MAIT and iNKT could partly confound zero-insertion analyses, though diverse VJ usage argued against this for most clonotypes. Conclusions relied on cross-sectional statistical analysis, since the same donors could not be followed over many years. Out-of-frame TCR alpha sharing in monozygotic twins was systematically underestimated by recombination models, whereas sharing between unrelated individuals was in agreement with the recombination models. Out-of-frame TCR alpha sequences shared between twins showed an excess of low generation-probability sequences compared with coincidental sharing between unrelated individuals. Fewer insertions were carried by abundant cord blood beta clonotypes; a weaker similar trend was observed in young adult naive repertoires, while no such trend was observed in memory repertoires. A weaker excess of twin sharing was found in beta out-of-frame sequences because the signal-to-noise ratio was lowered by fewer shared sequences.

Receptor libraries were prepared by 5' RACE. The sequencer listed for this sample is Illumina HiSeq 2000. A universal primer binding site was added through template switching, and the final cDNA carried a unique molecular identifier so that TCR cDNA molecules could be counted accurately. First-strand cDNA for TCR alpha and beta chains was synthesized from specific primers in the conserved constant-segment region. Each cDNA library was double barcoded, with a SMART-Mk sample barcode plus Illumina barcodes, to control for contamination. TruSeq adapter sequences, together with Illumina sample barcodes, were added in two successive PCR steps. The Illumina HiSeq platform was used with custom primers to sequence TCR alpha and beta cDNA libraries. For the original study's pipeline: Raw reads were processed with MiGEC to extract unique molecular identifiers, and MiXCR was used to determine CDR3 positions. For each individual, recombination models were inferred using an EM algorithm with the repgenHMM and IGoR tools. Shared clonotypes were analyzed with the tcR package in R, and sharing was normalized by the product of cloneset sizes. To study raw recombination free of thymic and clonal selection effects, out-of-frame nonproductive sequences were analyzed. TCRdb reanalyzed the raw reads on its own, using fastp at Q25 for trimming and MiXCR for clone calling, and kept in-frame beta chains. Merged by CDR3 protein, the rows form single entries marked with the most common genes and DNA. V and J calls and clone size were set by TCRdb, not the authors. The sample profile shows about 530,000 distinct CDR3 sequences; 13% to 15% of them were found once. The ten biggest clones cover roughly 0.44% of the sample.

A further study also used this sample, focusing on yellow fever vaccine responses in identical twins. Per the second study: According to the authors, the vaccine-induced T cell response in identical twins seemed to be partly convergent and partly specific to each individual. In the study, vaccine-responding T cell clones were precisely tracked in identical twins.

The sample comprised CD4+ T cells sorted from blood. This receptor was obtained from a woman under 30 in good health.

The DNA reads as follows: TGTGCCAGCAGCCAGGCAAAGAATGAGCAGTTCTTC. This sequence encodes CASSQAKNEQFF. Recombination joined TRBV3-1 with TRBJ2-1, with the D segment identity uncertain. The junction shows trimming of 3 bases on V and 7 bases on J, plus 7 bases between the germline ends. From cysteine to phenylalanine, the CDR3 is 12 amino acids long. The CDR3 DNA has 36 bases and is translated from base 1. Via the germline V gene (reference sequence), CDR1 is LGHDT and CDR2 YNNKEL.